This T cell receptor beta chain is drawn from a study of blood T cell repertoires in COVID-19. V lost 2 bases, J lost 4 bases, and 12 bases lay in between. CDR3 size: 14 residues. Germline V gene data show CDR1 as LGHDT and CDR2 as YNNKEL (reference sequence). This table comes from immunoSEQ multiplex PCR, and its TCRdb copy is limited to in-frame clones, with some not included. The sample includes approximately 120,000 clones, roughly 80% of them seen just once. This clone showed up just once. The source of this sequence is a man aged 60 to 75 with acute or convalescent COVID-19. The V gene is TRBV3-1 (or the pseudogene TRBV3-2), the J gene TRBJ2-7; D not certain. Input material: peripheral blood. The CDR3 DNA is TGTGCCAGCAGCCAAAGTCACAATGAATACGAGCAGTACTTC. Encoded protein: CASSQSHNEYEQYF.